The clone carrying this TCR beta chain was detected only a few times. Time point described: sample taken at primary tumor resection. Unsorted tumor, nontumor lung tissue or cryopreserved PBMC supplied the whole RNA. The data were taken from a study of spatial heterogeneity in lung cancer. At the level of the study: Detection consistently yielded more beta chains than alpha chains.

Individual TCR cDNA molecules each bore their own unique molecular identifier. One entry per CDR3 protein results from TCRdb running MiXCR on the 5' RACE reads. Seen here are about 48,000 distinct CDR3 sequences, about 5.8% observed once, and the top ten hold 11%. CDR1 and CDR2 from the germline V gene are SGHNT and YYREEE (reference sequence). Trimming removed 0 bases from V and 5 bases from J, with 15 bases in between. The CDR3 has 15 residues. The rearrangement links TRBV5-4 to TRBJ2-7; D remains ambiguous. Sample: PBMCs, taken at surgery. This clonotype was obtained from a male donor with early-stage non-small cell lung cancer. The chain's CDR3 is CASSLEKGELDEQYF. The CDR3 DNA reads TGTGCCAGCAGCTTGGAGAAGGGTGAGTTAGACGAGCAGTACTTC.